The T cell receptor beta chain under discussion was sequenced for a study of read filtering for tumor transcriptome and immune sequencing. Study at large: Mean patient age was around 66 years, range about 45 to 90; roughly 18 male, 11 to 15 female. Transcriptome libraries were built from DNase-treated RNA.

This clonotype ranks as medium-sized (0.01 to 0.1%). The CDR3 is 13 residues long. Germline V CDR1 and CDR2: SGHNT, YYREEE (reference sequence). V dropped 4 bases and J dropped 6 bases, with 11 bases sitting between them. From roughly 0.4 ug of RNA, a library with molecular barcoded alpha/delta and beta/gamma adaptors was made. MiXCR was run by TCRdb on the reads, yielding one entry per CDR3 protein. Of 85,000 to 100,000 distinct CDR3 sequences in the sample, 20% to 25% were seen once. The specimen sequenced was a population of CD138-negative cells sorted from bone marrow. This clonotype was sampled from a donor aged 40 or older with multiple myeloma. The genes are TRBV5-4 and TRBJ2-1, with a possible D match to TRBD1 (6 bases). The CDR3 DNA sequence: TGTGCCAGCAGCCCGCGGACAGTCAATGAGCAGTTCTTC. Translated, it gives CASSPRTVNEQFF.